Following are 28 T cell receptor beta chains from one sample sequenced in a study of graft-versus-host responses after intestinal transplantation. No antigen is known for these receptors. Measured with immunoSEQ multiplex PCR; TCRdb has only the in-frame clones, and not every one. The sample holds just over 70,000 clones, 84% seen once. The source material was unstimulated CD4+ T cells sorted from spleen or lymph node cells, sampled before transplant. Receptors originate from a human donor who was the organ donor for an intestinal transplant.

V gene TRBV5-5 combines with J gene TRBJ2-6; no clear D gene. V lost 4 bases, J lost 1 base, and 9 bases lay in between. The CDR3 is 15 residues long. Germline V CDR1 and CDR2: SGHKS, YYEKEE (reference sequence). CDR3 in DNA: TGTGCCAGCAGCCCAGACATTTCTGGGGCCAACGTCCTGACTTTC. It encodes CASSPDISGANVLTF. Using reference TRBV5-5 and TRBJ2-6 for the parts outside the CDR3, the full variable domain is DAGVTQSPTHLIKTRGQQVTLRCSPISGHKSVSWYQQVLGQGPQFIFQYYEKEERGRGNFPDRFSARQFPNYSSELNVNALLLGDSALYLCASSPDISGANVLTFGAGSRLTVL.

The chain has TRBV14 and TRBJ1-6; no definite D call. The ends were cut back, 1 base at V and 13 bases at J, with 17 bases in the middle. Germline CDR1 is SGHDN and CDR2 is FVKESK. This CDR3 region has 15 residues. The CDR3 protein is CASSQGGGGVGPLHF. DNA of the CDR3: TGTGCCAGCAGCCAAGGTGGAGGTGGGGTCGGGCCCCTCCACTTT.

CDR3 in DNA: TGTGCCAGCAGTCGGGTACCAACGGGGACGCAGTATTTT. This gives the protein CASSRVPTGTQYF. The V and J genes are TRBV2 and TRBJ2-3; TRBD2 might be the D (5 bases). The CDR3 length is 13 residues. V lost 5 bases to trimming and J lost 9 bases, with 15 bases between them. Germline-derived CDR1 and CDR2 are SNHLY and FYNNEI.

This clone occurred once. CDR3 residues: CASSMRAAQIQYF. The CDR3 DNA reads as TGTGCCAGTAGTATGAGGGCAGCCCAGATTCAGTACTTC. The chain uses TRBV19 and TRBJ2-4; tentative D call: TRBD2 (5 bases). The germline V gene encodes CDR1 LNHDA and CDR2 SQIVND (reference sequence). V was cut by 3 bases and J by 10 bases, with 13 bases left in between. The CDR3 has 13 residues.

The chain recombines TRBV6-1 with TRBJ1-2; no definite D call. CDR1 and CDR2 (germline): MNHNS, SASEGT. CDR3 length equals 12 residues. V was cut by 5 bases and J by 4 bases, with 8 bases left in between. The CDR3 coding sequence is TGTGCCAGCAGTCCGGACTTCTATGGCTACACCTTC. Translation: CASSPDFYGYTF.

This clone was counted between two and nine times. V and J are TRBV6-6 and TRBJ2-7, with 10 nucleotides matching TRBD1. Germline-derived CDR1 and CDR2 are MNHNY and SVGAGI (reference sequence). V was pared by 6 bases and J by 4 bases, with 6 bases of the junction left unmatched. The CDR3 runs to 14 residues. For the CDR3, the DNA is TGTGCCAGCAGAACCGGGACAGGGGAGTACGAGCAGTACGTC. Protein sequence: CASRTGTGEYEQYV.

This clone was detected once. This chain connects TRBV28 to TRBJ1-2, with TRBD1 matching 10 bases. The CDR3 is made up of 17 amino acids. Germline V gene sequence: CDR1 MDHEN, CDR2 SYDVKM. V shed 6 bases, J shed 8 bases, and the junction held 18 bases outside the gene matches. The chain's CDR3 is CASSSIIKDRGSDGYTF. CDR3 coding DNA: TGTGCCAGCAGCTCTATAATAAAGGACAGGGGGTCGGACGGCTACACCTTC.

The rearrangement joins TRBV29-1 to TRBJ2-7; TRBD2 matches 8 bases. Germline CDR1 SQVTM, CDR2 ANQGSEA. The ends lost 4 bases at V and 6 bases at J; junction bases unmatched: 5. The CDR3 spans 12 residues. The CDR3 region is CSVVVSGAEQYV. CDR3 sequence (DNA): TGCAGCGTTGTTGTTAGCGGGGCCGAGCAGTACGTC.

This clone was seen more than once but under ten times. The chain links TRBV19 to TRBJ2-7; 10 positions match TRBD1. CDR1 and CDR2 (germline): LNHDA, SQIVND (reference sequence). CDR3 length equals 13 residues. The junction had 4 bases not matched to a gene; V was cut back by 5 bases and J by 6 bases. This chain's CDR3 is CASSPGQGLEQYV. Written as DNA, the CDR3 is TGTGCCAGTAGTCCGGGACAGGGGCTCGAGCAGTACGTC.

The chain combines TRBV30 with TRBJ2-7; 8 bases align to TRBD2. V shed 3 bases, J shed 2 bases, and the junction held 9 bases outside the gene matches. The CDR3 contains 15 residues. CDR1 and CDR2 from the germline V gene are GTSNPN and SVGIG (reference sequence). DNA of the CDR3: TGTGCCTGGAGCATTGCGGGAGGTAGAACCTACGAGCAGTACGTC. This translates into CAWSIAGGRTYEQYV.

The gene calls are TRBV28 and TRBJ2-3; D call uncertain. With 11 bases removed from V and 0 bases from J, the gap between germline ends came to 12 bases. There are 13 residues in the CDR3. The germline V gene has CDR1 MDHEN and CDR2 SYDVKM. CDR3 sequence (DNA): TGTGCCTGCGCCCTGACTAGCACAGATACGCAGTATTTT. It specifies CACALTSTDTQYF.

The rearrangement links TRBV14 to TRBJ2-2; no firm D call. The CDR3 runs to 14 residues. From germline, CDR1 is SGHDN and CDR2 FVKESK. V lost 2 bases and J 10 bases, leaving 14 bases between the germline ends. DNA of the CDR3: TGTGCCAGCAGCCAAAGAGTTCCTCCCGCGGAGCTGTTTTTT. The encoded protein is CASSQRVPPAELFF.

The chain's CDR3 is CASSVAGGLTDTQYF. The CDR3 nucleotides are TGTGCCAGCAGCGTAGCGGGGGGACTCACAGATACGCAGTATTTT. V gene TRBV9 combines with J gene TRBJ2-3; 7 bases agree with TRBD2. Germline values: CDR1 SGDLS, CDR2 YYNGEE. CDR3 length: 15 amino acids. With V trimmed by 0 bases and J by 2 bases, 3 bases remained unmatched.

CDR3 region: CASSAAHVWTVRAKNIQYF. The CDR3 DNA reads as TGTGCCAGCAGTGCCGCTCACGTTTGGACAGTACGAGCCAAAAACATTCAGTACTTC. The rearrangement links TRBV6-1 to TRBJ2-4; possibly TRBD1 for D (6 bases). V was pared by 4 bases and J by 0 bases, with 22 bases between. This CDR3 is built from 19 residues. In germline, CDR1 is MNHNS, CDR2 SASEGT.

This chain links TRBV19 with TRBJ2-3, with TRBD1 identical over 10 bases. Germline trimming cut 6 bases from V and 4 bases from J; bases unmatched to any gene: 4. Germline CDR1 reads LNHDA; CDR2 reads SQIVND (reference sequence). The CDR3 runs 14 residues. Written as DNA, the CDR3 is TGTGCCAGTAGACGGACAGGGGGTTCAGATACGCAGTATTTT. Translation gives CASRRTGGSDTQYF.

The chain couples TRBV7-9 to TRBJ2-2; 8 nucleotides align to TRBD2. V was pared by 5 bases and J by 2 bases, with 7 bases of the junction left unmatched. The CDR3 runs to 16 residues. CDR1 is SEHNR, CDR2 FQNEAQ, per germline (reference sequence). CDR3 residues: CASSVGLAPNTGELFF. CDR3 sequence (DNA): TGTGCCAGCAGCGTTGGACTAGCACCCAACACCGGGGAGCTGTTTTTT.

The chain joins TRBV15 to TRBJ1-5; TRBD1 matches at 7 bases. V lost 1 base to trimming and J lost 3 bases; unmatched junction nucleotides: 6. The V gene's germline CDR1 is LNHNV and CDR2 YYDKDF (reference sequence). This CDR3 is built from 16 residues. The CDR3 region is CATSRGGQVNNQPQHF. The CDR3 DNA follows: TGTGCCACCAGCAGAGGAGGACAGGTGAACAATCAGCCCCAGCATTTT.

This sequence joins TRBV5-8 and TRBJ1-4; maybe TRBD1 (6 bases). The CDR3 covers 16 residues. V lost 4 bases and J 4 bases, leaving 17 bases between the germline ends. From germline, CDR1 is SGHTS and CDR2 YDEGEE. CDR3 sequence: CASSTNREGNNEKLFF. The CDR3 DNA reads as TGTGCCAGCAGCACAAACAGGGAGGGTAATAATGAAAAACTGTTTTTT.

This clone was seen more than once but under ten times. The CDR3, as DNA: TGTGCCAGCAGCTTAGGTGACGAGACAGGGATTCTTAATCCCCACTTT. As protein: CASSLGDETGILNPHF. The V and J genes are TRBV7-8 and TRBJ1-6, with 7 bases identical to TRBD1. V lost 1 base and J lost 18; bases outside the gene matches: 18. CDR1 and CDR2 from the germline V gene are SGHVS and FQNEAQ. CDR3 length equals 16 residues.

The V and J genes are TRBV5-1 and TRBJ2-3; TRBD2 aligns across 9 bases. The ends lost 6 bases at V and 0 bases at J; junction bases unmatched: 5. In germline, CDR1 is SGHRS, CDR2 YFSETQ. This CDR3 is built from 15 residues. CDR3 region: CASTKLAGSTDTQYF. As DNA, the CDR3 is TGCGCCAGCACCAAACTAGCGGGTAGCACAGATACGCAGTATTTT.

The chain is built from TRBV6-6 and TRBJ2-5; 10 bases line up with TRBD1. The J segment lost 4 bases and the V segment lost 4 bases, leaving 3 bases of the junction unmatched. Germline assignment: CDR1 MNHNY and CDR2 SVGAGI (reference sequence). This CDR3 has 14 amino acids. The CDR3 spells CASSSGQGSETQYF. The CDR3 DNA reads as TGTGCCAGCAGTTCGGGACAGGGGTCAGAGACCCAGTACTTC.

V is TRBV6-6 and J is TRBJ2-7; 9 bases agree with TRBD1. With V trimmed by 6 bases and J by 3 bases, 6 bases remained unmatched. CDR1 MNHNY and CDR2 SVGAGI come from the germline V gene (reference sequence). The CDR3 contains 14 residues. Here the CDR3 DNA reads TGTGCCAGCAGCCCGGGACAGGGTTTCTACGAGCAGTACGTC. Translating it yields CASSPGQGFYEQYV.

This sequence joins TRBV27 and TRBJ2-7; 10 bases fit TRBD2. CDR1 is MNHEY and CDR2 is SMNVEV in the germline V gene (reference sequence). The CDR3 is made up of 13 amino acids. V was pared by 6 bases and J by 6 bases, with 5 bases of the junction left unmatched. The CDR3, as DNA: TGTGCCAGCAGATCTCTAGCGGGGGTCGAGCAGTACGTC. Protein product: CASRSLAGVEQYV.

The chain's CDR3 is CASSKGRDRVVFF. CDR3 DNA: TGTGCCAGCAGCAAAGGGAGGGACAGGGTAGTGTTCTTC. V usage is TRBV21-1 and J usage is TRBJ2-1; TRBD1, the D gene given by the table, was not confirmed from the DNA. TRBV21-1 constitutes a pseudogene. This CDR3 contains 13 residues.

This clone was observed a few times. The rearrangement links TRBV20-1 to TRBJ1-2; possibly TRBD1 for D (5 bases). Germline-derived CDR1 and CDR2 are DFQATT and SNEGSKA (reference sequence). The CDR3 is 11 residues long. V was shortened by 1 base and J by 6 bases, with 6 bases between the two germline ends. The CDR3 DNA is TGCAGTGCTAGAGGGGGGGATGGCTACACCTTC. Amino acids: CSARGGDGYTF.

The chain carries TRBV9 and TRBJ2-2, with 9 bases that match TRBD2. Trimming at V came to 0 bases and at J to 4 bases, leaving 4 bases not matched to a gene. The V gene's germline CDR1 is SGDLS and CDR2 YYNGEE. The CDR3 spans 16 residues. The CDR3 sequence: CASSVGVAGVTGELFF. The CDR3 DNA is TGTGCCAGCAGCGTAGGGGTAGCGGGGGTCACCGGGGAGCTGTTTTTT.

The V and J genes are TRBV5-6 and TRBJ2-4; TRBD1 is a possible D gene (5 bases). CDR3 length: 17 residues. Trimming took 3 bases from V and 8 from J, leaving 24 bases between them. The germline V gene has CDR1 SGHDT and CDR2 YYEEEE. The CDR3 spells CASSSNSRDRIRDIQYF. The CDR3 coding sequence is TGTGCCAGCAGCTCAAACTCCAGGGATCGGATTAGGGACATTCAGTACTTC.

The chain links TRBV2 to TRBJ2-3; 9 nucleotides align to TRBD2. V gave up 6 bases and J gave up 7 bases; unmatched junction bases: 11. CDR3 size: 15 residues. CDR1 and CDR2 (germline): SNHLY, FYNNEI. DNA for the CDR3: TGTGCCAGCAGAATAGGGACTAGCATAAGGAATACGCAGTATTTT. Its translation is CASRIGTSIRNTQYF.